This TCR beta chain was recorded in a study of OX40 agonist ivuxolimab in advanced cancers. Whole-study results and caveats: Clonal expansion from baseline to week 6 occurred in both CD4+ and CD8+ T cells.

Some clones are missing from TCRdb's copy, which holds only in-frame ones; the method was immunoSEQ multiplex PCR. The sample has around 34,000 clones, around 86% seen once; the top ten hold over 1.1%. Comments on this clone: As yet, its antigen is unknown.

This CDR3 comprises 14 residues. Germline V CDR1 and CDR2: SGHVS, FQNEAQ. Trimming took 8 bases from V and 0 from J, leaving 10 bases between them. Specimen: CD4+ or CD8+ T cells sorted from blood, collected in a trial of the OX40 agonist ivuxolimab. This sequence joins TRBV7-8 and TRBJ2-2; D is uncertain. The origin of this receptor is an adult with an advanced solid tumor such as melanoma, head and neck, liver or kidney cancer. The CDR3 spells CASCRAANTGELFF. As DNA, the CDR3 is TGTGCCAGCTGCCGGGCCGCGAACACCGGGGAGCTGTTTTTT.